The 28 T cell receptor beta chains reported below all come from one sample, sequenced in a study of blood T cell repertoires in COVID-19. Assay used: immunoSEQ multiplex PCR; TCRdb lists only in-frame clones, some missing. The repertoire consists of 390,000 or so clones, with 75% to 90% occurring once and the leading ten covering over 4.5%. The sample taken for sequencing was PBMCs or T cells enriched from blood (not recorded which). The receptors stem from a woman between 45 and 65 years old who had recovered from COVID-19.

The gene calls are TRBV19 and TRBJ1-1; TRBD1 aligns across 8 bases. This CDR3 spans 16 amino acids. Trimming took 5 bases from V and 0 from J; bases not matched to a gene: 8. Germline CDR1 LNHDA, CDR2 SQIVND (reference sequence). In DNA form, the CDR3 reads TGTGCCAGTAGTCCTGGGACAGGCTTTATGAACACTGAAGCTTTCTTT. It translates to CASSPGTGFMNTEAFF.

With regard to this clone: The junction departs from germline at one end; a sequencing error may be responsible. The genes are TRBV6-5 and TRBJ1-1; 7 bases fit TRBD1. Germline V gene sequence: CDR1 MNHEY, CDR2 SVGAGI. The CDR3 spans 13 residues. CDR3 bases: TGTGCCAGCAGTAACTCAGGGGGAGCTGAAGCTTTCTTT. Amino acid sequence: CASSNSGGAEAFF.

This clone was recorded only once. In DNA, the CDR3 is TGTGCCAGCAGATCTATAGCGGGCCCCACCGGGGAGCTGTTTTTT. This encodes CASRSIAGPTGELFF. This chain joins TRBV6-5 and TRBJ2-2; 7 bases agree with TRBD2. V lost 6 bases and J lost 4; bases outside the gene matches: 8. Germline V lookup: CDR1 MNHEY, CDR2 SVGAGI. The CDR3 sequence is 15 residues long.

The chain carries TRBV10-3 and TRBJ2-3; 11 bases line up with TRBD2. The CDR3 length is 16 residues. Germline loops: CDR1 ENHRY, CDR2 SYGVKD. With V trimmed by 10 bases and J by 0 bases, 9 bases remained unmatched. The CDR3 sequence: CATTSGTRGSTDTQYF. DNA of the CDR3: TGTGCCACGACTAGCGGGACAAGGGGTAGCACAGATACGCAGTATTTT.

CDR3 protein: CASSLGSGRSTDTQYF. The DNA for the CDR3 is TGCGCCAGCAGCTTGGGTAGCGGGAGGAGCACAGATACGCAGTATTTT. The chain recombines TRBV5-1 with TRBJ2-3, with 10 bases matching TRBD2. Trimming at V came to 0 bases and at J to 0 bases, leaving 1 base not matched to a gene. CDR1 is SGHRS, CDR2 YFSETQ, per germline. The CDR3 totals 16 residues.

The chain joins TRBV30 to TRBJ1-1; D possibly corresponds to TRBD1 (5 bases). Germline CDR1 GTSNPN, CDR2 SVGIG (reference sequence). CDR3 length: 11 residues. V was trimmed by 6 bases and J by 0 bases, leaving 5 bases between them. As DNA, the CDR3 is TGTGCCTGCAGGGTGAACACTGAAGCTTTCTTT. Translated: CACRVNTEAFF.

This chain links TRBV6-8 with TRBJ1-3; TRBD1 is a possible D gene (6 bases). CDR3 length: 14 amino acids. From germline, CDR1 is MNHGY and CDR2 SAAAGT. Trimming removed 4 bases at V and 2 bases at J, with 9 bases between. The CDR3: CASSSGGPGNTIYF. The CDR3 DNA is TGTGCCAGCAGTTCGGGGGGGCCTGGAAACACCATATATTTT.

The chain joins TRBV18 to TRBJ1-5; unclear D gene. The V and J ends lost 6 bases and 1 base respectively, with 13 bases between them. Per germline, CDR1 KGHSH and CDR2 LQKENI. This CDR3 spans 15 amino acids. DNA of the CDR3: TGTGCCAGCTCCACGGCCGACGGGAGCAATCAGCCCCAGCATTTT. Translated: CASSTADGSNQPQHF.

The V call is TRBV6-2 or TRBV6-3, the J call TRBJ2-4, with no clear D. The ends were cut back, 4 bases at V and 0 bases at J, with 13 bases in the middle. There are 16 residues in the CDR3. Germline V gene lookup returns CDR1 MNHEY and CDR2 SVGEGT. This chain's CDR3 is CASSSESALAKNIQYF. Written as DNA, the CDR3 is TGTGCCAGCAGTTCTGAATCAGCGCTAGCCAAAAACATTCAGTACTTC.

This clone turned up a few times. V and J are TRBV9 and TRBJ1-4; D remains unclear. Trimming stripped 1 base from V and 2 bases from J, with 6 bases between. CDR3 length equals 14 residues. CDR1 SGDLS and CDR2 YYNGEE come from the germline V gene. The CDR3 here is CASSVSRTNEKLFF. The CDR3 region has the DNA TGTGCCAGCAGCGTATCGAGGACTAATGAAAAACTGTTTTTT.

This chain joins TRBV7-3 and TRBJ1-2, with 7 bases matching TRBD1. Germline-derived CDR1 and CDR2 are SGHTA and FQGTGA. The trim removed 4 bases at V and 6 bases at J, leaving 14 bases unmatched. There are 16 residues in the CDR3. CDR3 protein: CASSSGTVLEEDGYTF. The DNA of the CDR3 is TGTGCCAGCAGCTCGGGGACAGTCCTTGAGGAGGATGGCTACACCTTC.

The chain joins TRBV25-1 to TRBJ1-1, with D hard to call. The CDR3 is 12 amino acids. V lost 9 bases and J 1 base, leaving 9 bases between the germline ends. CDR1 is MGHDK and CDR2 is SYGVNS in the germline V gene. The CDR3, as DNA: TGTGCCAGGTCTCGGGGGAACACTGAAGCTTTCTTT. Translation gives CARSRGNTEAFF.

CDR3 bases: TGTGCCAGCAGTGAGGCAGGGTGGACCGGGGAGCTGTTTTTT. Amino acids: CASSEAGWTGELFF. The chain combines TRBV6-4 with TRBJ2-2, with a possible D match to TRBD1 (5 bases). Trimming removed 3 bases at V and 5 bases at J, with 10 bases between. The CDR3 is made up of 14 amino acids. Per germline, CDR1 MRHNA and CDR2 SNTAGT.

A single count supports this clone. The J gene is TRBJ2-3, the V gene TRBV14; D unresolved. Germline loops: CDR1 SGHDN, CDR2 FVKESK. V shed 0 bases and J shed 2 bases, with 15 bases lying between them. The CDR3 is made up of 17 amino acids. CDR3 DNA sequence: TGTGCCAGCAGCCAAGAGTCAAACAGCATTTACACAGATACGCAGTATTTT. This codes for CASSQESNSIYTDTQYF. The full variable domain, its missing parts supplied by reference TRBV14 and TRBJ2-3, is EAGVTQFPSHSVIEKGQTVTLRCDPISGHDNLYWYRRVMGKEIKFLLHFVKESKQDESGMPNNRFLAERTGGTYSTLKVQPAELEDSGVYFCASSQESNSIYTDTQYFGPGTRLTVL.

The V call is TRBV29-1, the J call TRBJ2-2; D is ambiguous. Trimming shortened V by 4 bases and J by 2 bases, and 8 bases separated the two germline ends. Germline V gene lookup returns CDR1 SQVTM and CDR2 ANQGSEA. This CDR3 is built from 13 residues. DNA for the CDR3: TGCAGCGTTGTGGCACCTAACACCGGGGAGCTGTTTTTT. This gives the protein CSVVAPNTGELFF.

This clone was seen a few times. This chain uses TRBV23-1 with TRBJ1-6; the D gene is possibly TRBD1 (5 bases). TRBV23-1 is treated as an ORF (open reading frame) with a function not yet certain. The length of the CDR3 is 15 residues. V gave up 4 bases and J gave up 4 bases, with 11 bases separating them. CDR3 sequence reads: CASSLERQYNSPLHF. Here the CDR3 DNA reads TGCGCCAGCAGTCTAGAACGACAGTATAATTCACCCCTCCACTTT.

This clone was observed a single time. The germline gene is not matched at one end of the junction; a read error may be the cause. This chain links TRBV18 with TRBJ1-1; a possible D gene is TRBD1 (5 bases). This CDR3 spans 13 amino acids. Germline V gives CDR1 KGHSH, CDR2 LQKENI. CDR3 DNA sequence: TGTGCCAGTTCACCGGGACTCGGCTCTGAAGCTTTCTTT. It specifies CASSPGLGSEAFF.

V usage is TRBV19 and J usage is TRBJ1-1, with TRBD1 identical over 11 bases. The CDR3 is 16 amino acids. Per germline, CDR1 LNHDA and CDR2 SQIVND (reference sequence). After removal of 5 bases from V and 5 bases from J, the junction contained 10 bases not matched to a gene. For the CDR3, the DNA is TGTGCCAGTAGTTTAAGGACAGGGGGCTTGGGGACTGAAGCTTTCTTT. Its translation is CASSLRTGGLGTEAFF. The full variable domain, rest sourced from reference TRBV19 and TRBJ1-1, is DGGITQSPKYLFRKEGQNVTLSCEQNLNHDAMYWYRQDPGQGLRLIYYSQIVNDFQKGDIAEGYSVSREKKESFPLTVTSAQKNPTAFYLCASSLRTGGLGTEAFFGQGTRLTVV.

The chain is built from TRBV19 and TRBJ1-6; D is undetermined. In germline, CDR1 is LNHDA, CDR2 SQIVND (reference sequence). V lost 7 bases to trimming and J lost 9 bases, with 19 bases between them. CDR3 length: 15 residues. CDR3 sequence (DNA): TGTGCCAGTAATTCGGGGTACCGGTGGAGTTCACCCCTCCACTTT. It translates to CASNSGYRWSSPLHF.

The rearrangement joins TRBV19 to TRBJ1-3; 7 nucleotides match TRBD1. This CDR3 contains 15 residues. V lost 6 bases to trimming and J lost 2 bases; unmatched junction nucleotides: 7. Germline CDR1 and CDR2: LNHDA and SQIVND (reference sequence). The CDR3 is CASSTQGVTGNTIYF. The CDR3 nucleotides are TGTGCCAGTAGCACGCAGGGGGTTACTGGAAACACCATATATTTT.

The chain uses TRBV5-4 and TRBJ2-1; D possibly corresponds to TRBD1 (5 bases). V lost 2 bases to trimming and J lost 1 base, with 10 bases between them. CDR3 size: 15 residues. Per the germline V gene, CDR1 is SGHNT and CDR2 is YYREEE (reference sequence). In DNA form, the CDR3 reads TGTGCCAGCAGCTTTGGCAGGGCGTCCTACAATGAGCAGTTCTTC. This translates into CASSFGRASYNEQFF.

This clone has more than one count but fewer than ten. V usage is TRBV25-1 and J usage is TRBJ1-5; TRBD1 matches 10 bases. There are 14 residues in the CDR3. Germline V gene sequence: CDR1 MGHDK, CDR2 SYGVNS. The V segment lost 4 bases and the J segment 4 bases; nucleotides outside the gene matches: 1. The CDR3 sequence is CASSGTGGNQPQHF. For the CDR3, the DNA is TGTGCCAGCAGTGGGACAGGGGGAAATCAGCCCCAGCATTTT.

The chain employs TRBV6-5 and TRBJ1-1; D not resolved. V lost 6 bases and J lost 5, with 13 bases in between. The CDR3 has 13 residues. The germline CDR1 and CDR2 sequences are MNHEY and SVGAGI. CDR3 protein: CASRRSMRTEAFF. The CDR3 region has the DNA TGTGCCAGCAGACGGTCCATGAGGACTGAAGCTTTCTTT.

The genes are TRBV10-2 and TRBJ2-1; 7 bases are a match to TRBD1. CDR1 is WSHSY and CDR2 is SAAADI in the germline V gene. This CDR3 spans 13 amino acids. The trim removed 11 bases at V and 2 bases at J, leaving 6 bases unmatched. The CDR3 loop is CAATGTAYNEQFF. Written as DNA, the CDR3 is TGCGCCGCAACCGGGACAGCCTACAATGAGCAGTTCTTC.

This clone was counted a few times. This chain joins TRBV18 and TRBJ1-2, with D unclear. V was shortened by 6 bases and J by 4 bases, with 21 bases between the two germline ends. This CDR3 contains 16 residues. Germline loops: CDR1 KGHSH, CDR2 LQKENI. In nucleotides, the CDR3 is TGTGCCAGCTCCCAACTTGGACTCAACACTGGCTATGGCTACACCTTC. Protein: CASSQLGLNTGYGYTF.

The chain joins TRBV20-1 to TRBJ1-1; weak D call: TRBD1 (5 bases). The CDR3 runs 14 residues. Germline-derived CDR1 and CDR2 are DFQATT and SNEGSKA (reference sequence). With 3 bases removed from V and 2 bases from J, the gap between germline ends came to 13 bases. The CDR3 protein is CSASRQILNTEAFF. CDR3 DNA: TGCAGTGCTAGTCGACAGATTCTAAACACTGAAGCTTTCTTT.

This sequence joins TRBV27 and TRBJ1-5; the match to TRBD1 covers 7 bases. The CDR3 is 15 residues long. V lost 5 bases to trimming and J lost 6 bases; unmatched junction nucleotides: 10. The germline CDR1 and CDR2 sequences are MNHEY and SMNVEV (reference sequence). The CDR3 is CASSRLGTVLQPQHF. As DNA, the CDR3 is TGTGCCAGCAGTCGTCTCGGGACAGTTCTTCAGCCCCAGCATTTT.

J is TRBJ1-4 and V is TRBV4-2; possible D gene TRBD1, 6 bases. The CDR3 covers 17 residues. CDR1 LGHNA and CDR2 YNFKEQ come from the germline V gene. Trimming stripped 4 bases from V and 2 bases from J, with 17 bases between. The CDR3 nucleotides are TGTGCCAGCAGCCCCGTAGGGACAACGTCTACTAATGAAAAACTGTTTTTT. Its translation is CASSPVGTTSTNEKLFF.